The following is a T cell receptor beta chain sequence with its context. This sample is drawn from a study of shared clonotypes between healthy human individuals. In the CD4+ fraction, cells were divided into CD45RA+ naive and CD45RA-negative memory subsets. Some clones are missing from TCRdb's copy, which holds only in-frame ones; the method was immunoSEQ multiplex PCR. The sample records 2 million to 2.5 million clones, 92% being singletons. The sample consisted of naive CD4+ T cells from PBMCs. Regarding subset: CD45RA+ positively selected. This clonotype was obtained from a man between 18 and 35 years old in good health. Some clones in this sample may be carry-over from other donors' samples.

The CDR3 region has the DNA TGTGCCTGGAACAGACTAGGGACCGGGGAGCTGTTTTTT. Encoded protein: CAWNRLGTGELFF. The genes are TRBV30 and TRBJ2-2; D may be TRBD2 (6 bases). Trimming pared 4 bases from V and 5 bases from J, leaving 11 bases between. This CDR3 has 13 amino acids. In germline, CDR1 is GTSNPN, CDR2 SVGIG (reference sequence).